This T cell receptor (beta chain) comes out of a study of blood T cell repertoires in COVID-19. At the level of the study: T cells, B-cell-depleted T cells, or PBMCs supplied cDNA or gDNA.

Trimming took off 4 bases at V and 11 bases at J, with 15 bases between the two ends. Germline CDR1 SGHDT, CDR2 YYEEEE. CDR3 size: 12 residues. Repertoires were generated with immunoSEQ multiplex PCR, while TCRdb's copy carries only in-frame clones and drops some. The sample has about 160,000 clones, roughly 85% seen once. V gene TRBV5-6 combines with J gene TRBJ1-1; D is possibly TRBD1 (6 bases). This clonotype was obtained from a man in his forties with acute or convalescent COVID-19. Specimen: peripheral blood. For the CDR3, the DNA is TGTGCCAGCAGCCCCGACAGGCAGAGTGCTTTCTTT. This encodes CASSPDRQSAFF.